The 9 T cell receptor beta chains listed next were all sequenced from one sample in a study of blood T cells in healthy people across ages. Primed by a sample-barcoded 5' primer and a J-beta primer mix, a second PCR proceeded for roughly 6 to 12 cycles. TCRdb fed the 5' RACE reads into MiXCR, producing one record per CDR3 protein. The table shows about 730,000 distinct CDR3 sequences, with approximately 43% occurring only once. Sequencing input: blood. The receptors shown here come from a woman in her sixties in good health.

This chain links TRBV2 with TRBJ2-5, with 9 nucleotides matching TRBD1. TRBJ2-4 matches the DNA end more closely, so the J call is doubtful. Germline-derived CDR1 and CDR2 are SNHLY and FYNNEI. CDR3 length: 16 residues. For the CDR3, the DNA is TGTGCCAGCAGTACCGAGACAGGGGGGGGCAAAAACATTCAGTACTTC. It specifies CASSTETGGGKNIQYF.

As regards this clonotype: Since a much larger clone is just one base distant, this may be a read error. No DNA is shown, since the ends of the CDR3 on it are uncertain; the CDR3 is the one TCRdb lists. V is TRBV29-1 and J is TRBJ2-7; TRBD1, the D gene given by the table, was not confirmed from the DNA. Looked up from germline, CDR1 is SQVTM and CDR2 is ANQGSEA. Termini included, the CDR3 measures 12 amino acids. This CDR3 reads CSVGEGAETKYF.

The chain links TRBV20-1 to TRBJ2-4, with D perhaps matching TRBD2 (5 bases). With the DNA end fitting TRBJ2-7 better, the J assignment may be wrong. There are 13 residues in the CDR3. CDR1 is DFQATT and CDR2 is SNEGSKA in the germline V gene (reference sequence). The CDR3, as DNA: TGCAGTGCTAGACCCCGGGATATCTACGAGCAGTACTTC. It encodes CSARPRDIYEQYF.

The chain is built from TRBV12-3 or TRBV12-4 and TRBJ2-5; TRBD1 aligns across 10 bases. CDR3 length: 16 amino acids. J lost 2 bases, V lost 5 bases, and 8 bases had no gene match. The CDR3 DNA follows: TGTGCCAGCAGTAGGCGGGACAGGGGTTCTCAAGAGACCCAGTACTTC. This sequence encodes CASSRRDRGSQETQYF.

The chain couples TRBV7-2 to TRBJ2-1, with D unresolved. The CDR3 is made up of 15 amino acids. Per the germline V gene, CDR1 is SGHTA and CDR2 is FQGNSA. Trimming removed 2 bases at V and 4 bases at J, with 12 bases between. The CDR3 DNA sequence: TGTGCCAGCAGCTTAAAAGGCGACGGTTACAATGAGCAGTTCTTC. The encoded protein is CASSLKGDGYNEQFF.

This clonotype has more than one count but fewer than ten. This sequence joins TRBV5-5 and TRBJ2-2, with TRBD2 identical over 8 bases. J gave up 6 bases and V 2 bases, and 6 bases lay outside the gene matches. Germline V gene sequence: CDR1 SGHKS, CDR2 YYEKEE (reference sequence). The length of the CDR3 is 15 residues. This CDR3 reads CASSFLLAGSGELFF. In DNA form, the CDR3 reads TGTGCCAGCAGCTTTTTGCTAGCGGGCTCCGGGGAGCTGTTTTTT.

The V call is TRBV4-1, the J call TRBJ2-1, with TRBD2 matching over 7 bases. The CDR3 sequence is 16 residues long. With V trimmed by 3 bases and J by 3 bases, 8 bases remained unmatched. Germline V gene lookup returns CDR1 MGHRA and CDR2 YSYEKL. CDR3 protein: CASSHLSGADYNEQFF. The DNA of the CDR3 is TGCGCCAGCAGCCACCTAAGCGGGGCGGACTACAATGAGCAGTTCTTC.

This chain connects TRBV24-1 to TRBJ2-1; possible D gene TRBD2, 5 bases. Germline-derived CDR1 and CDR2 are KGHDR and SFDVKD. CDR3 size: 13 residues. Trimming removed 9 bases at V and 5 bases at J, with 13 bases between. Here the CDR3 reads CATVSAVHNEQFF. In nucleotides, the CDR3 is TGTGCCACCGTATCAGCGGTCCACAATGAGCAGTTCTTC.

V usage is TRBV7-2 and J usage is TRBJ2-7; D possibly uses TRBD1 or TRBD2 (6 bases each). This CDR3 region has 15 residues. CDR1 and CDR2 (germline): SGHTA, FQGNSA. Trimming stripped 1 base from V and 4 bases from J, with 14 bases between. The CDR3 protein is CASSLGLGGRYEQYF. DNA for the CDR3: TGTGCCAGCAGCTTAGGGTTGGGGGGCCGATACGAGCAGTACTTC.